The 20 T cell receptor beta chains presented below share a single source sample, sequenced in a study of cytomegalovirus exposure and HLA in healthy donors. With 60 Vbeta and 13 Jbeta primers, the PCR was carried out. Here immunoSEQ multiplex PCR was the method, and the copy in TCRdb shows in-frame clones only, minus some. The sample holds about 160,000 clones; roughly 76% are singletons and the top ten take 13%. Sequencing used PBMCs. These receptors were collected from a woman aged 50 to 60 in good health and CMV-seronegative.

The chain recombines TRBV27 with TRBJ2-7; D ambiguous. CDR1 and CDR2 from the germline V gene are MNHEY and SMNVEV (reference sequence). The CDR3 sequence is 13 residues long. V lost 0 bases and J 5 bases, leaving 8 bases between the germline ends. The CDR3 region has the DNA TGTGCCAGCAGTTTATCCCACTATCACGAGCAGTACTTC. Its translation is CASSLSHYHEQYF.

The chain has TRBV5-4 and TRBJ2-3; TRBD2 might be the D (6 bases). Trimming took off 3 bases at V and 1 base at J, with 15 bases between the two ends. Germline loops: CDR1 SGHNT, CDR2 YYREEE (reference sequence). The CDR3 sequence is 16 residues long. CDR3 residues: CASSWGLAEGTDTQYF. CDR3 nucleotides: TGTGCCAGCAGCTGGGGGTTAGCGGAGGGCACAGATACGCAGTATTTT. The variable domain in full, with the rest retrieved from reference TRBV5-4 and TRBJ2-3, is ETGVTQSPTHLIKTRGQQVTLRCSSQSGHNTVSWYQQALGQGPQFIFQYYREEENGRGNFPPRFSGLQFPNYSSELNVNALELDDSALYLCASSWGLAEGTDTQYFGPGTRLTVL.

This chain uses TRBV7-9 with TRBJ2-5; D gene uncertain. There are 18 residues in the CDR3. Trimming took off 2 bases at V and 5 bases at J, with 24 bases between the two ends. Germline assignment: CDR1 SEHNR and CDR2 FQNEAQ (reference sequence). The CDR3 DNA follows: TGTGCCAGCAGCTTATTTCCGGCGGCCAGAGGTACCGGCGAGACCCAGTACTTC. Its translation: CASSLFPAARGTGETQYF.

The rearrangement links TRBV5-8 to TRBJ2-5; 8 positions agree with TRBD2. V lost 6 bases and J lost 4; bases outside the gene matches: 14. The CDR3 runs 16 residues. The V gene's germline CDR1 is SGHTS and CDR2 YDEGEE. CDR3 nucleotide sequence: TGTGCCAGCATCCTCTTTGGAACGGGGGGGGCAGAGACCCAGTACTTC. It specifies CASILFGTGGAETQYF.

V and J are TRBV2 and TRBJ1-4; 11 bases match TRBD1. V shed 4 bases, J shed 7 bases, and the junction held 5 bases outside the gene matches. CDR1 SNHLY and CDR2 FYNNEI come from the germline V gene. CDR3 length: 15 residues. The CDR3 region is CASSGGTGGFEKLFF. As DNA, the CDR3 is TGTGCCAGCAGTGGGGGGACAGGGGGTTTTGAAAAACTGTTTTTT. The complete variable domain, with remaining parts taken from reference TRBV2 and TRBJ1-4, reads EPEVTQTPSHQVTQMGQEVILRCVPISNHLYFYWYRQILGQKVEFLVSFYNNEISEKSEIFDDQFSVERPDGSNFTLKIRSTKLEDSAMYFCASSGGTGGFEKLFFGSGTQLSVL.

The rearrangement uses TRBV6-5 and TRBJ1-1; perhaps TRBD1 as D (5 bases). Trimming cost V 3 bases and J 7 bases, with 15 bases left between them. The CDR3 length is 14 residues. The germline V gene has CDR1 MNHEY and CDR2 SVGAGI. The CDR3 region has the DNA TGTGCCAGCAGTTATAGACAGCCTTTCGGTGAAGCTTTCTTT. Encoded protein: CASSYRQPFGEAFF.

The rearrangement links TRBV15 to TRBJ1-5; D gene unclear. Germline assignment: CDR1 LNHNV and CDR2 YYDKDF (reference sequence). The CDR3 loop spans 16 amino acids. The V end was cut by 0 bases, the J end by 3 bases, with 12 bases between. The CDR3 DNA follows: TGTGCCACCAGCAGAGATCCTGCCCTCTACAATCAGCCCCAGCATTTT. Translated: CATSRDPALYNQPQHF.

The J gene is TRBJ1-3, the V gene TRBV28, with D possibly TRBD1 on 5 matching bases. Trimming left V 5 bases short and J 4 bases short, with 18 bases between. Germline V gene sequence: CDR1 MDHEN, CDR2 SYDVKM. This CDR3 spans 16 amino acids. The CDR3 reads CASSPPSRALGNTIYF. CDR3 in DNA: TGTGCCAGCAGTCCCCCGTCCAGGGCTTTGGGAAACACCATATATTTT.

This clone was seen a single time. The rearrangement joins TRBV30 to TRBJ2-7, with D maybe TRBD2 (5 bases). Trimming pared 1 base from V and 1 base from J, leaving 8 bases between. The germline V gene has CDR1 GTSNPN and CDR2 SVGIG (reference sequence). The CDR3 runs to 13 residues. The CDR3 nucleotides are TGTGCCTGGAGTGACGGACTTTCCTACGAGCAGTACTTC. Translating gives CAWSDGLSYEQYF.

The gene calls are TRBV5-6 and TRBJ2-7; tentative D call: TRBD2 (5 bases). This CDR3 spans 14 amino acids. V dropped 1 base and J dropped 7 bases, with 15 bases sitting between them. Per the germline V gene, CDR1 is SGHDT and CDR2 is YYEEEE. This CDR3 reads CASSLMRAFPEQYF. The CDR3 region has the DNA TGTGCCAGCAGCTTGATGAGGGCCTTCCCTGAGCAGTACTTC.

The rearrangement links TRBV10-1 to TRBJ2-1; D might be TRBD1 (8 bases). The V gene lost 2 bases and the J gene lost 12 bases, with 14 bases spanning the gap. Germline values: CDR1 WNHNN, CDR2 SYGVQD (reference sequence). The CDR3 runs 13 residues. The CDR3 sequence: CASSEVGGTGQFF. CDR3 bases: TGCGCCAGCAGTGAGGTGGGGGGGACAGGGCAGTTCTTC.

The J gene is TRBJ2-7, the V gene TRBV19; D is possibly TRBD2 (5 bases). V lost 4 bases and J 2 bases, leaving 12 bases between the germline ends. The CDR3 loop spans 14 amino acids. Per the germline V gene, CDR1 is LNHDA and CDR2 is SQIVND (reference sequence). In DNA form, the CDR3 reads TGTGCCAGTAGTAAAGGTGGGAGCACCTACGAGCAGTACTTC. It specifies CASSKGGSTYEQYF. Full variable domain (rest looked up from reference TRBV19 and TRBJ2-7): DGGITQSPKYLFRKEGQNVTLSCEQNLNHDAMYWYRQDPGQGLRLIYYSQIVNDFQKGDIAEGYSVSREKKESFPLTVTSAQKNPTAFYLCASSKGGSTYEQYFGPGTRLTVT.

The rearrangement uses TRBV29-1 and TRBJ1-1; D is undetermined. V gave up 3 bases and J gave up 7 bases, with 9 bases separating them. CDR3 length: 11 residues. Germline V gives CDR1 SQVTM, CDR2 ANQGSEA. CDR3 residues: CSVDRGYEAFF. The CDR3 bases are TGCAGCGTTGATCGCGGGTATGAAGCTTTCTTT.

This rearrangement joins TRBV19 to TRBJ1-2; 10 nucleotides line up with TRBD1. Germline loops: CDR1 LNHDA, CDR2 SQIVND (reference sequence). This CDR3 contains 14 residues. With V trimmed by 9 bases and J by 3 bases, 7 bases remained unmatched. The CDR3 reads CASRDRGRDYGYTF. The CDR3 region has the DNA TGTGCCAGCCGAGACAGGGGGCGCGACTATGGCTACACCTTC.

The V and J genes are TRBV4-3 and TRBJ2-3; 7 nucleotides line up with TRBD2. Losses at the gene ends were 0 bases for V and 2 bases for J; bases not matched to a gene: 5. Germline V CDR1 and CDR2: LGHNA, YSLEER. The CDR3 covers 16 residues. Written as DNA, the CDR3 is TGCGCCAGCAGCCAAGATGGCGGGGGTCTCACAGATACGCAGTATTTT. The encoded protein is CASSQDGGGLTDTQYF.

The table lists this clone with a count of one. J is TRBJ2-5 and V is TRBV5-1, with D maybe TRBD2 (5 bases). Between the trimmed V and J ends, which lost 2 bases and 4 bases, there was a span of 12 bases. CDR1 and CDR2 (germline): SGHRS, YFSETQ. The CDR3 is made up of 14 amino acids. CDR3 coding DNA: TGCGCCAGCAGCTTCGGACGGAGCGGAGAGACCCAGTACTTC. It specifies CASSFGRSGETQYF. Together with reference TRBV5-1 and TRBJ2-5, the CDR3 gives the full variable domain: KAGVTQTPRYLIKTRGQQVTLSCSPISGHRSVSWYQQTPGQGLQFLFEYFSETQRNKGNFPGRFSGRQFSNSRSEMNVSTLELGDSALYLCASSFGRSGETQYFGPGTRLLVL.

This sequence joins TRBV6-4 and TRBJ2-1; TRBD2 matches at 15 bases. Germline trimming cut 0 bases from V and 1 base from J; bases unmatched to any gene: 16. This CDR3 is built from 23 residues. Germline loops: CDR1 MRHNA, CDR2 SNTAGT. The CDR3 DNA follows: TGTGCCAGCAGTGACTCTACCAGGGAATACGGACTAGCGGGAGGGGGGTCCTACAATGAGCAGTTCTTC. As protein: CASSDSTREYGLAGGGSYNEQFF.

This clone was observed a few times. The chain has TRBV11-2 and TRBJ1-2, with a tentative D call TRBD1 (5 bases). This CDR3 spans 15 amino acids. CDR1 is SGHAT, CDR2 FQNNGV, per germline. With 6 bases removed from V and 4 bases from J, the gap between germline ends came to 18 bases. The CDR3: CASSWDAAGGYGYTF. CDR3 DNA sequence: TGTGCCAGCAGTTGGGACGCCGCGGGGGGCTATGGCTACACCTTC.

The rearrangement joins TRBV5-4 to TRBJ1-1, with D perhaps matching TRBD1 (5 bases). V lost 4 bases, J lost 5 bases, and 18 bases lay in between. The CDR3 is made up of 15 amino acids. Germline assignment: CDR1 SGHNT and CDR2 YYREEE (reference sequence). CDR3 DNA sequence: TGTGCCAGCAGCCGGGTTGGGGGGGTGGGAACTGAAGCTTTCTTT. Translating gives CASSRVGGVGTEAFF.

The V call is TRBV5-8, the J call TRBJ2-1, with TRBD2 as a possible D gene (6 bases). CDR1 is SGHTS and CDR2 is YDEGEE in the germline V gene. The CDR3 has 15 amino acids. V was trimmed by 3 bases and J by 3 bases, leaving 13 bases between them. The CDR3 loop reads CASSSGYGSYNEQFF. As DNA, the CDR3 is TGTGCCAGCAGCTCGGGATACGGGAGCTACAATGAGCAGTTCTTC. Drawing the rest from reference TRBV5-8 and TRBJ2-1, the complete variable domain is EAGVTQSPTHLIKTRGQQATLRCSPISGHTSVYWYQQALGLGLQFLLWYDEGEERNRGNFPPRFSGRQFPNYSSELNVNALELEDSALYLCASSSGYGSYNEQFFGPGTRLTVL.